The sequence of this T cell receptor beta chain was determined in a study of T cell responses to AZD1222 COVID-19 vaccine. Findings and caveats of the study: AZD1222 recipients seropositive at baseline numbered only 6 or 7. The repertoires were collected only after the peak T cell response. Spike as a whole was targeted by vaccine-associated CD4 TCRs, dominant at 160-218 and 743-854. Variant regions that are unmutated are reportedly the target of nearly half of spike-specific TCRs.

Measured with immunoSEQ multiplex PCR; TCRdb has only the in-frame clones, and not every one. The table lists around 130,000 clones, almost 95% of them singletons, with approximately 1.7% in the top ten. Turning to this clone: The antigen remains undetermined.

The CDR3 is made up of 13 amino acids. Looked up from germline, CDR1 is SGHRS and CDR2 is YFSETQ. The V end lost 1 base, the J end lost 4 bases, and 6 bases lay between the germline ends. The rearrangement uses TRBV5-1 and TRBJ1-5; D perhaps matches TRBD1 (6 bases). Sequences were derived from peripheral blood, sampled on day 0 of AZD1222 vaccination. The TCR originated in an adult in good health. The CDR3 region is CASSLQGNQPQHF. CDR3 nucleotides: TGCGCCAGCAGCTTGCAGGGGAATCAGCCCCAGCATTTT.